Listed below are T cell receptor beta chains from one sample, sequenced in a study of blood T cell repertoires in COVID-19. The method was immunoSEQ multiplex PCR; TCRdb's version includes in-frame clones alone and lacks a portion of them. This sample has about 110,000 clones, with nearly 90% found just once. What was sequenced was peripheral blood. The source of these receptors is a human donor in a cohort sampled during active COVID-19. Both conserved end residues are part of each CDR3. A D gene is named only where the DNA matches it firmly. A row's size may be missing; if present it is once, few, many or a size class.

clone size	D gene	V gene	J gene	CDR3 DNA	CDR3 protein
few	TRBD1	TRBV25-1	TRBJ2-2	TGTGCCAGCAGTGTCTTGGGACAGGGGGCGAACACCGGGGAGCTGTTTTTT	CASSVLGQGANTGELFF
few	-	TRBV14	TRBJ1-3	TGTGCCAGCAGCCAAGATCTTGGACGGGGAAGGACTGGAAACACCATATATTTT	CASSQDLGRGRTGNTIYF
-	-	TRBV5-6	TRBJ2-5	TGTGCCAGCAGCTTGACTAGTCCGGAGACCCAGTACTTC	CASSLTSPETQYF
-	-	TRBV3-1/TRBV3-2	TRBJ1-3	TGTGCCAGCAGCCGAGAAATTCAGGGCCCGGGAAACACCATATATTTT	CASSREIQGPGNTIYF
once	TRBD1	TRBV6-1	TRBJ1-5	TGTGCCAGCAGTGGGGGACAGGGGGCTTTTAGCAATCAGCCCCAGCATTTT	CASSGGQGAFSNQPQHF
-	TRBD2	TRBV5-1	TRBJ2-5	TGCGCCAGCAGCTTAACTAGCGGTCAAGAGACCCAGTACTTC	CASSLTSGQETQYF
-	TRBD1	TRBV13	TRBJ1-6	TGTGCCAGCCGCCCTTTTGGGACAGGGAATTCACCCCTCCACTTT	CASRPFGTGNSPLHF
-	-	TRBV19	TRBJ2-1	TGTGCAACCAGGGGGGATATGTTCTATGAGCAGTTCTTC	CATRGDMFYEQFF
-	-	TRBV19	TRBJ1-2	TGTGCCAGTAGACAGGGCCTACCTAACTATGGCTACACCTTC	CASRQGLPNYGYTF
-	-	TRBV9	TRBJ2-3	TGTGCCAGCAGCGTCGGTCCTCTCCCCCCAGATACGCAGTATTTT	CASSVGPLPPDTQYF
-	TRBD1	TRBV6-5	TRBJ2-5	TGTGCCAGCAGTAGGGACAGGAAAGAGACCCAGTACTTC	CASSRDRKETQYF
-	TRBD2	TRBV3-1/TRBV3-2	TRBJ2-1	TGTGCCAGCAGCCAATTAGCGGGGGGCTACAATGAGCAGTTCTTC	CASSQLAGGYNEQFF
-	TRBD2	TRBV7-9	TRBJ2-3	TGTGCCAGCAGCGCCCTAGCGGGGGCCACAGATACGCAGTATTTT	CASSALAGATDTQYF
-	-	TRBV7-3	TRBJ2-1	TGTGCCAGCAGCTTAAGCACGGCATGGAGCGATGAGCAGTTCTTC	CASSLSTAWSDEQFF
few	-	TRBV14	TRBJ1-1	TGTGCCAGCAGCCAAGGAGGCGGATTAGAAGCTTTCTTT	CASSQGGGLEAFF
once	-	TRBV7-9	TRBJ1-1	TGTGCCAGCAGCCGACTAGGGCGAACTGAAGCTTTCTTT	CASSRLGRTEAFF
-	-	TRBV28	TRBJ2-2	TGTGCCAGCACCGCGGAGAGACGAACCACCGGGGAGCTGTTTTTT	CASTAERRTTGELFF
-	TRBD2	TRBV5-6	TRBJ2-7	TGTGCCAGCAGCCCCGAGCGGGAGGACCCCTACGAGCAGTACTTC	CASSPEREDPYEQYF
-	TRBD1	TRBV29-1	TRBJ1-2	TGCAGCGAAGGGGGACAGGGAAAAGGCTACACCTTC	CSEGGQGKGYTF
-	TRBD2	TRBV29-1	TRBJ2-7	TGCAGCGTTGTCACTAGCGGGTCCGAAGAGCAGTACTTC	CSVVTSGSEEQYF
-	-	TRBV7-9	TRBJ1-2	TGTGCCAGCAGCTTAGGCCCGGTGAATGGCTACACCTTC	CASSLGPVNGYTF
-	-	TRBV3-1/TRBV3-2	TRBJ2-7	TGTGCCAGCAGCCAAAGACAACAAGCCTCCTACGAGCAGTACTTC	CASSQRQQASYEQYF
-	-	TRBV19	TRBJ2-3	TGTGCCAGTAGTTTACAGGACCCTAGGGATACGCAGTATTTT	CASSLQDPRDTQYF
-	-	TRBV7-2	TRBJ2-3	TGTGCCAGCAGCTCCTTACTAGGAGATACGCAGTATTTT	CASSSLLGDTQYF
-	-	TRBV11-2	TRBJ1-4	TGTGCCAGCAGCCACTGGGGGCCTAATGAAAAACTGTTTTTT	CASSHWGPNEKLFF
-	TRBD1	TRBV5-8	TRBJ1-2	TGTGCCAGCAGCTTACAGGGGGATATATATGGCTACACCTTC	CASSLQGDIYGYTF
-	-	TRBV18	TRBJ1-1	TGTGCCAGCTCACCACAGGCGGGGATGGAGAACACTGAAGCTTTCTTT	CASSPQAGMENTEAFF